Listed below are T cell receptor beta chains from one sample, sequenced in a study of blood T cell repertoires in COVID-19. Only in-frame clones appear in the TCRdb table, and some are missing; sequencing was by immunoSEQ multiplex PCR. The sample yields some 14,000 clones, roughly 80% seen once. Sequenced: peripheral blood. Source of these receptors: a human donor in a cohort sampled during active COVID-19. Each CDR3 is given with its conserved first and last residue. A D gene is named only where the DNA matches it firmly. Expanded clones get a size class; other rows say once, few or many, or leave the size out.

TGTGCCAGCAGTTCCGGGGACAGGGGGCTTCTAATTTCCGGGGCCAACGTCCTGACTTTC	CASSSGDRGLLISGANVLTF	20	TRBV28	TRBJ2-6	TRBD1	NA
TGTGCCAGCAGCCAGGTACTAGCGGGAGGTTCCAACGGAGAGACCCAGTACTTC	CASSQVLAGGSNGETQYF	18	TRBV3-1/TRBV3-2	TRBJ2-5	TRBD2	NA
TGCGCCAGCAGCCAGTGGCAATCCTACGAGCAGTACTTC	CASSQWQSYEQYF	13	TRBV4-3	TRBJ2-7	NA	NA
TGCGCCAGCAGCCAAGATACAGGGGGTGGAAATGAGCAGTTCTTC	CASSQDTGGGNEQFF	15	TRBV4-3	TRBJ2-1	TRBD1	NA
TGTGCCAGTAGTATCCGACAGGGCAGGAACACTGAAGCTTTCTTT	CASSIRQGRNTEAFF	15	TRBV19	TRBJ1-1	TRBD1	NA
TGTGCCAGTAGCGGGACTAGCGGAGATACGCAGTATTTT	CASSGTSGDTQYF	13	TRBV19	TRBJ2-3	TRBD2	few
TGTGCCAGCAGTTTTCTAGCGGGACGCAATGAGCAGTTCTTC	CASSFLAGRNEQFF	14	TRBV28	TRBJ2-1	TRBD2	NA
TGTGCCAGCAGTTTCCCGACTAGCGGGGATTCTAGCACAGATACGCAGTATTTT	CASSFPTSGDSSTDTQYF	18	TRBV6-2/TRBV6-3	TRBJ2-3	TRBD2	NA
TGTGCCAGCAGTTCAGGACAGGGGAGAGATACGCAGTATTTT	CASSSGQGRDTQYF	14	TRBV28	TRBJ2-3	TRBD1	NA
TGTGCCAGCAGTTTACCCGGACGGGATTATAATTCACCCCTCCACTTT	CASSLPGRDYNSPLHF	16	TRBV27	TRBJ1-6	NA	few
TGTGCCAGCAGTTTAGCGAGGGGGCCGGAGACCCAGTACTTC	CASSLARGPETQYF	14	TRBV28	TRBJ2-5	TRBD1	NA
TGTGCCAGCAGCTTAGAACTAGCGGACTACGAGCAGTACTTC	CASSLELADYEQYF	14	TRBV7-2	TRBJ2-7	TRBD2	NA
TGTGCCAGCAGTTTGTCGGGAGAGGTTAATGAGCAGTTCTTC	CASSLSGEVNEQFF	14	TRBV28	TRBJ2-1	NA	few
TGTGCCAGCAGCCCCTCCCCCTCCCGCAATCAGCCCCAGCATTTT	CASSPSPSRNQPQHF	15	TRBV3-1/TRBV3-2	TRBJ1-5	NA	once
TGTGCCAGCAGTCATCCCAGTGGCCAGCCCCAGCATTTT	CASSHPSGQPQHF	13	TRBV6-5	TRBJ1-5	NA	NA
TGTGCCACGAGTACGGGTTTACACACTGAAGCTTTCTTT	CATSTGLHTEAFF	13	TRBV27	TRBJ1-1	NA	NA
TGTGCCAGCAGTTCTTTCTCCTACAATGAGCAGTTCTTC	CASSSFSYNEQFF	13	TRBV6-2/TRBV6-3	TRBJ2-1	NA	NA
TGTGCCAGCAGTGAATTAGCGGGAGTTTCCCATGAGCAGTTCTTC	CASSELAGVSHEQFF	15	TRBV25-1	TRBJ2-1	TRBD2	NA
TGTGCCAGCAGTTACAGTTATAGCAATCAGCCCCAGCATTTT	CASSYSYSNQPQHF	14	TRBV27	TRBJ1-5	NA	NA
TGTGCCAGCAGCCAAGGACAGACAGGGGGCCTTCGAGAGACCCAGTACTTC	CASSQGQTGGLRETQYF	17	TRBV3-1/TRBV3-2	TRBJ2-5	TRBD1	NA
TGTGCCAGTAGCCCTGGACAGTTAATAGGGCCCCAGCATTTT	CASSPGQLIGPQHF	14	TRBV19	TRBJ1-5	NA	NA
TGCGCCAGCAGCCAAGAAACAGGGACAGCGAGCTCCTACGAGCAGTACTTC	CASSQETGTASSYEQYF	17	TRBV4-1	TRBJ2-7	TRBD1	medium-sized
TGTGCTAGTGGTTTGGTACCGGGCGGGAGGGCCCGGGGTGAGCAGTTCTTC	CASGLVPGGRARGEQFF	17	TRBV12-5	TRBJ2-1	TRBD2	NA
TGTGCCAGCAGCCAAGAGGGCTTAGACTATGGCTACACCTTC	CASSQEGLDYGYTF	14	TRBV3-1/TRBV3-2	TRBJ1-2	NA	NA
TGCGCCAGCAGTACTAGCGAGAGCTCCTACAATGAGCAGTTCTTC	CASSTSESSYNEQFF	15	TRBV10-1	TRBJ2-1	TRBD2	NA
TGTGCCACCAGCAGAGAGAGGGAGACGGGGGAGCAGTACTTC	CATSRERETGEQYF	14	TRBV15	TRBJ2-7	NA	NA